The 7 T cell receptor beta chains in this list originate from one sample, sequenced in a study of shared clonotypes between healthy human individuals. Naive CD8 cells were CD45RO-negative, positively selected for CCR7, excluding terminally differentiated effector memory CD45RA+ cells. Repertoires were generated with immunoSEQ multiplex PCR, while TCRdb's copy carries only in-frame clones and drops some. The table records some 1,900,000 clones, over 85% of them present only once. Specimen: naive CD8+ T cells sorted from blood. The source is a man younger than 35 in good health.

The rearrangement joins TRBV4-1 to TRBJ1-2; possible D gene TRBD1, 6 bases. Trimming left V 0 bases short and J 5 bases short, with 13 bases between. Per the germline V gene, CDR1 is MGHRA and CDR2 is YSYEKL. The CDR3 runs 15 residues. CDR3 DNA sequence: TGCGCCAGCAGCCAAGAGAGGGGGAGGGGTTATGGCTACACCTTC. Its translation: CASSQERGRGYGYTF.

The chain carries TRBV9 and TRBJ2-7, with a tentative D call TRBD2 (5 bases). Per the germline V gene, CDR1 is SGDLS and CDR2 is YYNGEE. The V end lost 3 bases, the J end lost 6 bases, and 16 bases lay between the germline ends. The CDR3 covers 14 residues. CDR3 sequence: CASSAHRTDVEQYF. For the CDR3, the DNA is TGTGCCAGCAGCGCCCATCGGACTGACGTCGAGCAGTACTTC. Drawing the rest from reference TRBV9 and TRBJ2-7, the complete variable domain is DSGVTQTPKHLITATGQRVTLRCSPRSGDLSVYWYQQSLDQGLQFLIQYYNGEERAKGNILERFSAQQFPDLHSELNLSSLELGDSALYFCASSAHRTDVEQYFGPGTRLTVT.

In this sample, this clone turned up a few times. This chain uses TRBV27 with TRBJ1-6; D gene uncertain. CDR1 MNHEY and CDR2 SMNVEV come from the germline V gene (reference sequence). This CDR3 spans 15 amino acids. V lost 3 bases to trimming and J lost 4 bases, with 10 bases between them. The CDR3 DNA reads TGTGCCAGCAGTTTTTTTGGGGATTATAATTCACCCCTCCACTTT. Protein: CASSFFGDYNSPLHF.

This sequence joins TRBV18 and TRBJ1-2; D gene ambiguous. There are 14 residues in the CDR3. In germline, CDR1 is KGHSH, CDR2 LQKENI. With 0 bases removed from V and 4 bases from J, the gap between germline ends came to 9 bases. CDR3 coding DNA: TGTGCCAGCTCACCACCTGCAGGTGCCTATGGCTACACCTTC. Its protein product is CASSPPAGAYGYTF.

The chain combines TRBV23-1 with TRBJ2-7, with TRBD1 matching 10 bases. TRBV23-1 is reported as an ORF; its role is uncertain. The V segment lost 0 bases and the J segment 3 bases; nucleotides outside the gene matches: 17. The CDR3 loop spans 20 amino acids. This chain's CDR3 is CASSQSPCDRQGAQLYEQYF. The CDR3 region has the DNA TGCGCCAGCAGTCAATCCCCCTGTGACAGACAGGGGGCGCAGCTCTACGAGCAGTACTTC.

This clone showed up just once. The V gene is TRBV2, the J gene TRBJ2-2; tentatively, D is TRBD1 (6 bases). V lost 7 bases, J lost 3 bases, and 12 bases lay in between. The germline CDR1 and CDR2 sequences are SNHLY and FYNNEI. This CDR3 contains 14 residues. DNA for the CDR3: TGTGCCAGCACTCCGGACAGCTACACCGGGGAGCTGTTTTTT. Its protein product is CASTPDSYTGELFF. The full variable domain, its missing parts supplied by reference TRBV2 and TRBJ2-2, is EPEVTQTPSHQVTQMGQEVILRCVPISNHLYFYWYRQILGQKVEFLVSFYNNEISEKSEIFDDQFSVERPDGSNFTLKIRSTKLEDSAMYFCASTPDSYTGELFFGEGSRLTVL.

The chain joins TRBV6-5 to TRBJ1-2; D is undetermined. This CDR3 contains 13 residues. CDR1 and CDR2 (germline): MNHEY, SVGAGI. Between the trimmed V and J ends, which lost 4 bases and 4 bases, there was a span of 10 bases. As DNA, the CDR3 is TGTGCCAGCAGTTCCCCGGATTTCTATGGCTACACCTTC. It translates to CASSSPDFYGYTF.